This TCR beta chain was identified during a study of early T cells in non-severe SARS-CoV-2 infection. The table lists this clonotype with a few counts. Germline values: CDR1 SGHAT, CDR2 FQDESV (reference sequence). Trimming stripped 3 bases from V and 8 bases from J, with 6 bases between. The CDR3 spans 11 residues. The TCR library protocol attached unique molecular identifiers to the individual cDNA molecules. TCRdb re-derived calls from the 5' RACE reads in MiXCR, one entry per CDR3 protein. This table holds approximately 56,000 distinct CDR3 sequences, less than 15% found once. This chain connects TRBV11-1 to TRBJ2-3; D call uncertain. The clonotype originates from an adult who was a healthcare worker with PCR-confirmed SARS-CoV-2 infection or an uninfected control (not recorded which). The material was whole blood, obtained at baseline. The CDR3 loop reads CASSFSSTQYF. The CDR3, as DNA: TGTGCCAGCAGCTTCTCGAGTACGCAGTATTTT.